This T cell receptor beta chain was sequenced during a study of T cell responses to AZD1222 COVID-19 vaccine. CDR3 length: 11 amino acids. V lost 1 base and J 7 bases, leaving 5 bases between the germline ends. Per the germline V gene, CDR1 is LGHDT and CDR2 is YNNKEL (reference sequence). Clones were sequenced by immunoSEQ multiplex PCR, and TCRdb holds only the in-frame ones, with some missing. The sample records nearly 200,000 clones, 85% to 95% being singletons. To note about this clone: Its target is unknown.

Study observations and caveats: Spike-specific TCR depth and breadth grew after two AZD1222 doses. White British donors predominated, females outnumbered males, and clonal diversity was possibly underestimated. CD4 TCRs linked to vaccination spanned spike, dominating at 160-218 and 743-854.

The sample here was peripheral blood, taken 28 days after the second AZD1222 dose. The chain joins TRBV3-1 (or the pseudogene TRBV3-2) to TRBJ2-7; D remains unclear. The origin of this receptor is an adult who received the AZD1222 COVID-19 vaccine. The CDR3 protein is CASSQGGEQYF. DNA for the CDR3: TGTGCCAGCAGCCAAGGTGGTGAGCAGTACTTC.